Shown below are 17 T cell receptor beta chains from a single sample sequenced in a study of T cell responses to AZD1222 COVID-19 vaccine. The data were produced by immunoSEQ multiplex PCR, yet TCRdb's version contains in-frame clones alone and is incomplete. The profile shows about 150,000 clones, 85% to 95% of them singletons. This sample comprised peripheral blood, obtained on day 0 of AZD1222 vaccination. These receptors originate from an adult in good health.

This clone is a singleton in its sample. The chain recombines TRBV3-1 (or the pseudogene TRBV3-2) with TRBJ2-1, with D perhaps matching TRBD2 (6 bases). Germline CDR1 is LGHDT and CDR2 is YNNKEL (reference sequence). V lost 3 bases, J lost 10 bases, and 22 bases lay in between. The CDR3 totals 16 residues. The CDR3 region has the DNA TGTGCCAGCAGCCAGCAGGGTTCCCTAGCGAAAGAAGAGCAGTTCTTC. Protein sequence: CASSQQGSLAKEEQFF.

In nucleotides, the CDR3 is TGTGCCAGTAATTCCCCAGGGGGCTCTGGAAAACTGTTTTTT. Its protein is CASNSPGGSGKLFF. The chain uses TRBV19 and TRBJ1-4; 8 bases map to TRBD1. This CDR3 has 14 amino acids. J gave up 10 bases and V 7 bases, and 11 bases lay outside the gene matches. CDR1 is LNHDA and CDR2 is SQIVND in the germline V gene (reference sequence).

This clone was seen only once. The rearrangement links TRBV6-5 to TRBJ1-2; 7 bases agree with TRBD1. Germline lookup yields CDR1 MNHEY and CDR2 SVGAGI. The V gene end was trimmed by 5 bases and the J gene end by 5 bases; junction bases not matched to a gene: 8. The CDR3 loop spans 14 amino acids. In nucleotides, the CDR3 is TGTGCCAGCAGTACGAGCAGGGGGGAGTATGGCTACACCTTC. Its translation: CASSTSRGEYGYTF.

The chain joins TRBV10-3 to TRBJ1-5; 7 bases are a match to TRBD1. The CDR3 contains 18 residues. Germline CDR1 is ENHRY and CDR2 is SYGVKD. V dropped 0 bases and J dropped 1; count of bases not matched to a gene: 9. CDR3 bases: TGTGCCATCAGTGAGTCAGGCAGGGGGAGCTCCAGCAATCAGCCCCAGCATTTT. Amino acid sequence: CAISESGRGSSSNQPQHF.

The rearrangement joins TRBV18 to TRBJ2-3; D not resolved. The CDR3 length is 14 residues. Germline CDR1 is KGHSH and CDR2 is LQKENI. Trimming pared 5 bases from V and 4 bases from J, leaving 13 bases between. Here the CDR3 DNA reads TGTGCCAGCTCAAAAGGAAGCCCAGCAGATACGCAGTATTTT. Residues: CASSKGSPADTQYF.

The genes are TRBV25-1 and TRBJ2-7; D perhaps matches TRBD1 (5 bases). Germline loops: CDR1 MGHDK, CDR2 SYGVNS. CDR3 length: 14 residues. V lost 6 bases, J lost 3 bases, and 15 bases lay in between. The CDR3 region has the DNA TGTGCCAGCAGACCTCCCCAAACAGGCTACGAGCAGTACTTC. As protein: CASRPPQTGYEQYF.

The chain has TRBV4-1 and TRBJ2-7; D unresolved. CDR1 is MGHRA, CDR2 YSYEKL, per germline. The CDR3 is made up of 13 amino acids. V lost 1 base and J 4 bases, leaving 8 bases between the germline ends. The CDR3 DNA reads as TGCGCCAGCAGCCAAGTTAACAGTTACGAGCAGTACTTC. This translates into CASSQVNSYEQYF.

The chain recombines TRBV27 with TRBJ2-5; D possibly corresponds to TRBD2 (5 bases). Trimming took off 4 bases at V and 5 bases at J, with 14 bases between the two ends. CDR1 and CDR2 from the germline V gene are MNHEY and SMNVEV (reference sequence). The CDR3 totals 14 residues. CDR3 nucleotides: TGTGCCAGCAGTTCACTAGAGCTAGGGGAGACCCAGTACTTC. Translation: CASSSLELGETQYF.

The chain couples TRBV10-1 to TRBJ2-7; 11 bases line up with TRBD2. Looked up from germline, CDR1 is WNHNN and CDR2 is SYGVQD (reference sequence). Losses at the gene ends were 6 bases for V and 1 base for J; bases not matched to a gene: 5. The CDR3 has 15 residues. CDR3 in amino acids: CASSARTSGSYEQYF. The CDR3 DNA is TGCGCCAGCAGCGCCAGGACTAGCGGGTCCTACGAGCAGTACTTC.

The chain recombines TRBV15 with TRBJ2-3; D remains ambiguous. The V end was cut by 5 bases, the J end by 2 bases, with 17 bases between. The germline gives CDR1 LNHNV, CDR2 YYDKDF (reference sequence). The CDR3 loop spans 16 amino acids. The CDR3 nucleotides are TGTGCCACCAGCCGGACCCAATTATCCTACACAGATACGCAGTATTTT. Translation gives CATSRTQLSYTDTQYF.

A word on this clone: The junction does not match germline at one end; this may be a read error. This chain joins TRBV3-1 (or the pseudogene TRBV3-2) and TRBJ1-1; 7 bases fit TRBD1. Germline values: CDR1 LGHDT, CDR2 YNNKEL (reference sequence). The CDR3 totals 15 residues. CDR3 sequence: CASSQGDRVNAEAFF. CDR3 sequence (DNA): TGTGCCAGCAGCCAGGGCGACAGGGTGAACGCTGAAGCTTTCTTT.

The gene calls are TRBV6-5 and TRBJ2-6; D gene ambiguous. The V gene lost 1 base and the J gene lost 1 base, with 8 bases spanning the gap. The germline V gene encodes CDR1 MNHEY and CDR2 SVGAGI. The length of the CDR3 is 16 residues. The CDR3 sequence: CASSYWTASGANVLTF. The CDR3, as DNA: TGTGCCAGCAGTTACTGGACCGCTTCTGGGGCCAACGTCCTGACTTTC.

The chain combines TRBV12-5 with TRBJ1-3, with a weak D call TRBD1 (6 bases). The CDR3 spans 18 residues. The germline V and J ends were trimmed by 0 bases and 2 bases, with 17 bases remaining between them. Germline CDR1 is LGHNT and CDR2 is FRNRAP. This CDR3 is CASGLVIGGRGAGNTIYF. In nucleotides, the CDR3 is TGTGCTAGTGGTTTGGTAATTGGGGGGCGGGGGGCTGGAAACACCATATATTTT.

This chain connects TRBV18 to TRBJ2-5; D is possibly TRBD2 (6 bases). The CDR3 contains 14 residues. V lost 5 bases and J lost 3, with 13 bases in between. The V gene's germline CDR1 is KGHSH and CDR2 LQKENI. The DNA for the CDR3 is TGTGCCAGCTCAACGGGACTCTCAGAAGAGACCCAGTACTTC. Translated, it gives CASSTGLSEETQYF.

This clone showed up just once. The chain recombines TRBV19 with TRBJ1-1; tentatively, D is TRBD1 (5 bases). V lost 3 bases and J lost 1, with 9 bases in between. Germline values: CDR1 LNHDA, CDR2 SQIVND (reference sequence). The CDR3 has 14 residues. CDR3 sequence reads: CASSIAGGNTEAFF. In DNA, the CDR3 is TGTGCCAGTAGTATTGCGGGGGGGAACACTGAAGCTTTCTTT.

CDR3 sequence: CASSLDGPAKNIQYF. The CDR3 DNA is TGTGCCAGCAGCTTAGACGGGCCAGCCAAAAACATTCAGTACTTC. The chain employs TRBV7-9 and TRBJ2-4; no clear D. Looked up from germline, CDR1 is SEHNR and CDR2 is FQNEAQ (reference sequence). Trimming took 1 base from V and 0 from J, leaving 7 bases between them. This CDR3 is built from 15 residues.

There are a few counts of this clone. This chain joins TRBV9 and TRBJ2-3; 11 nucleotides align to TRBD1. The junction had 3 bases not matched to a gene; V was cut back by 0 bases and J by 3 bases. The CDR3 contains 16 residues. Germline-derived CDR1 and CDR2 are SGDLS and YYNGEE. CDR3: CASSVAGQGGTDTQYF. The CDR3 DNA is TGTGCCAGCAGCGTAGCGGGACAGGGGGGAACAGATACGCAGTATTTT. The variable domain in full, completed from reference TRBV9 and TRBJ2-3, reads DSGVTQTPKHLITATGQRVTLRCSPRSGDLSVYWYQQSLDQGLQFLIQYYNGEERAKGNILERFSAQQFPDLHSELNLSSLELGDSALYFCASSVAGQGGTDTQYFGPGTRLTVL.